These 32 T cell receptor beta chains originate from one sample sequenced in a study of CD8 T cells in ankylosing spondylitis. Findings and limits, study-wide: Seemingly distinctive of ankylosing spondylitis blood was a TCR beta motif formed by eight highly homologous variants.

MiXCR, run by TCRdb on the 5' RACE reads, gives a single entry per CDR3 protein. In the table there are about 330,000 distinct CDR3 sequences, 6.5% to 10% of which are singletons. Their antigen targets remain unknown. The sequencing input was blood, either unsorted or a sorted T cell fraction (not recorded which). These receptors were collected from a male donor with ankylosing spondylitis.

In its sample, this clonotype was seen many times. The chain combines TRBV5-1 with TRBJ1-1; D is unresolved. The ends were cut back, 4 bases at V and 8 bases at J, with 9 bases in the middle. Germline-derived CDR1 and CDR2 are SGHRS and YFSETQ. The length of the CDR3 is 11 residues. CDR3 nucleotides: TGCGCCAGCAGCAGCCATGACGAAGCTTTCTTT. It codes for CASSSHDEAFF.

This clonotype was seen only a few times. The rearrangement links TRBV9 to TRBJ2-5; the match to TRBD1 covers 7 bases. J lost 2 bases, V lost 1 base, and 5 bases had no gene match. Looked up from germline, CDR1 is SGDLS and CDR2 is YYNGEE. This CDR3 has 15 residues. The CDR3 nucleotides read TGTGCCAGCAGCGTAACAGGGGCCGGTCAAGAGACCCAGTACTTC. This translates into CASSVTGAGQETQYF. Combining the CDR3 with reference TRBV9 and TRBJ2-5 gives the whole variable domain DSGVTQTPKHLITATGQRVTLRCSPRSGDLSVYWYQQSLDQGLQFLIQYYNGEERAKGNILERFSAQQFPDLHSELNLSSLELGDSALYFCASSVTGAGQETQYFGPGTRLLVL.

The CDR3 loop is CASSVDDGDYEQYF. DNA of the CDR3: TGTGCCAGCAGCGTCGACGACGGAGACTACGAGCAGTACTTC. V usage is TRBV9 and J usage is TRBJ2-7; D is unclear. Germline V gene data show CDR1 as SGDLS and CDR2 as YYNGEE. Trimming took 2 bases from V and 3 from J, leaving 12 bases between them. The CDR3 contains 14 residues. Based on the CDR3 plus reference TRBV9 and TRBJ2-7, the full variable domain is DSGVTQTPKHLITATGQRVTLRCSPRSGDLSVYWYQQSLDQGLQFLIQYYNGEERAKGNILERFSAQQFPDLHSELNLSSLELGDSALYFCASSVDDGDYEQYFGPGTRLTVT.

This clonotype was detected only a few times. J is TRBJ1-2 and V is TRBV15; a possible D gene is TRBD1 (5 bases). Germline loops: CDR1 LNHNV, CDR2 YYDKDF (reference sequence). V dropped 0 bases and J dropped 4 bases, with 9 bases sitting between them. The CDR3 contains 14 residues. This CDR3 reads CATSREAGSYGYTF. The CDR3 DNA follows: TGTGCCACCAGCAGAGAGGCAGGGTCCTATGGCTACACCTTC.

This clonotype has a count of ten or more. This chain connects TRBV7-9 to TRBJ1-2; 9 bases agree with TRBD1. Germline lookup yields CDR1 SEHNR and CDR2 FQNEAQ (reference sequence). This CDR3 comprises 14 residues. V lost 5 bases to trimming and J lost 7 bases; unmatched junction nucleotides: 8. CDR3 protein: CASSAGQGVVGYTF. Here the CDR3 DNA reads TGTGCCAGCAGCGCGGGACAGGGAGTAGTTGGCTACACCTTC.

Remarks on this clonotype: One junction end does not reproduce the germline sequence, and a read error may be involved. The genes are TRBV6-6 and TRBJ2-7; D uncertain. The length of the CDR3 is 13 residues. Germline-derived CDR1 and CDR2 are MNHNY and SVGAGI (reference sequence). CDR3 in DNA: TGTGCCTGCAGTTACACTGTGCCCTACGAGCAGTACTTC. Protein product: CACSYTVPYEQYF.

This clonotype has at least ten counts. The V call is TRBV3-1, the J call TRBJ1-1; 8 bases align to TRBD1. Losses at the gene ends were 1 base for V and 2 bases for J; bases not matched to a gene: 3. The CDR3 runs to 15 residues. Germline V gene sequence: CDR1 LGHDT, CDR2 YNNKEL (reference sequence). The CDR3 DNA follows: TGTGCCAGCAGCCAAGGAGGACAGGGAAACACTGAAGCTTTCTTT. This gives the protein CASSQGGQGNTEAFF.

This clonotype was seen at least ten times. The CDR3: CATSDRLAGEETQYF. CDR3 coding DNA: TGTGCCACCAGTGACCGACTAGCGGGAGAGGAGACCCAGTACTTC. This sequence joins TRBV24-1 and TRBJ2-5; 12 positions agree with TRBD2. The CDR3 totals 15 residues. Germline CDR1 KGHDR, CDR2 SFDVKD. V shed 4 bases, J shed 5 bases, and the junction held 4 bases outside the gene matches.

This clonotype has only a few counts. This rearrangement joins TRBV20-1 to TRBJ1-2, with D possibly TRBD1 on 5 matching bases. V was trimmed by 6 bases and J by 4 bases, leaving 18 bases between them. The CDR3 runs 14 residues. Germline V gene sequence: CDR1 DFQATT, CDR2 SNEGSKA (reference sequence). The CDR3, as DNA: TGCAGTGCCTCGAGGGGCAGGGATGGCTATGGCTACACCTTC. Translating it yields CSASRGRDGYGYTF.

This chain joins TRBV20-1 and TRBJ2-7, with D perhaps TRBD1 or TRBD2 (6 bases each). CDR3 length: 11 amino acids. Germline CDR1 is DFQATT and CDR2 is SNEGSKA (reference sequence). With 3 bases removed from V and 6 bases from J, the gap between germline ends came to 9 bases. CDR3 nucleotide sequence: TGCAGTGCTAGGCCGGGGGCCGAGCAGTACTTC. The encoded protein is CSARPGAEQYF.

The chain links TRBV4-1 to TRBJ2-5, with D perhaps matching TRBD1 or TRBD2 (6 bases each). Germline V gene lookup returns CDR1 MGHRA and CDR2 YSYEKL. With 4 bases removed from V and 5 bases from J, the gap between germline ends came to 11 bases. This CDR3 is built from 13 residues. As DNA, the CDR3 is TGCGCCAGCAGCCGGAGGGGGGTTGAGACCCAGTACTTC. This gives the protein CASSRRGVETQYF.

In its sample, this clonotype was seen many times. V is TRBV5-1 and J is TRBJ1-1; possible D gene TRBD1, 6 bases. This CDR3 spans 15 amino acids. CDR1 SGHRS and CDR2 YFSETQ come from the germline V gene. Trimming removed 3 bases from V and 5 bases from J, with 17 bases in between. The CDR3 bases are TGCGCCAGCAGCTCGCGAGGGGGGTCGGGGACTGAAGCTTTCTTT. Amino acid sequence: CASSSRGGSGTEAFF.

The CDR3: CASSRGAGANVLTF. In nucleotides, the CDR3 is TGTGCCAGCAGTCGAGGGGCTGGGGCCAACGTCCTGACTTTC. The chain is built from TRBV25-1 and TRBJ2-6, with D perhaps given as TRBD1 or TRBD2 (5 bases each). Germline assignment: CDR1 MGHDK and CDR2 SYGVNS. V lost 5 bases and J lost 2, with 7 bases in between. This CDR3 has 14 residues.

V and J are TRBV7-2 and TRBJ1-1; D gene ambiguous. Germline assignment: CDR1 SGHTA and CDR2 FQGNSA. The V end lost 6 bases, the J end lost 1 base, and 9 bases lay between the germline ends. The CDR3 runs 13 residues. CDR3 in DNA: TGTGCCAGCAGTAGAGAGGGGAACACTGAAGCTTTCTTT. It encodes CASSREGNTEAFF.

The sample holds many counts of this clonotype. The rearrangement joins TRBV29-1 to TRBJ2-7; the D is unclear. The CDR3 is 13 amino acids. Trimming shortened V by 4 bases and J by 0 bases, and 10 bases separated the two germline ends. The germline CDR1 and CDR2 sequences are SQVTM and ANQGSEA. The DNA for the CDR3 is TGCAGCGTTGTGGCAGTATACTCCTACGAGCAGTACTTC. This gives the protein CSVVAVYSYEQYF.

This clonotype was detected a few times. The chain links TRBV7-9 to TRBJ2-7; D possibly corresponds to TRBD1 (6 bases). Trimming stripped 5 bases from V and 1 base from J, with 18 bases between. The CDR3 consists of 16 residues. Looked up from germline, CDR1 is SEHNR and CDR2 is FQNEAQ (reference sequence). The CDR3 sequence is CASSPRGGGPSYEQYF. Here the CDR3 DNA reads TGTGCCAGCAGCCCCCGAGGTGGGGGCCCTTCCTACGAGCAGTACTTC.

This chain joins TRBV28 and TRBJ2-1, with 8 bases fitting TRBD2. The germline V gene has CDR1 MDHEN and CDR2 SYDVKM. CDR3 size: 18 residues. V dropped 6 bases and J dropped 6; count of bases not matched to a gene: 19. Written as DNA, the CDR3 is TGTGCCAGCAGCGAATTGAGAGGAACGGGAGGGCCGTCCAATGAGCAGTTCTTC. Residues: CASSELRGTGGPSNEQFF.

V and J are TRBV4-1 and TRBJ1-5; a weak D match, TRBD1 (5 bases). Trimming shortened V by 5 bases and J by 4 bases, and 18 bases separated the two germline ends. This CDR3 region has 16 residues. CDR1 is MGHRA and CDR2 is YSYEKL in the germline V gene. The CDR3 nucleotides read TGCGCCAGCAGCGAAGGGTCCGGGGGTCGTAATCAGCCCCAGCATTTT. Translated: CASSEGSGGRNQPQHF.

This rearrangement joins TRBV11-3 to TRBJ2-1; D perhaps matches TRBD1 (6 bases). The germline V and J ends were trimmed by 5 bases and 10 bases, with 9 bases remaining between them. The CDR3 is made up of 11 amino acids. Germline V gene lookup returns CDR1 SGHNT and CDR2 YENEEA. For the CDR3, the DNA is TGTGCCAGCAGCCAAGACAGGGAGCAGTTCTTC. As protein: CASSQDREQFF.

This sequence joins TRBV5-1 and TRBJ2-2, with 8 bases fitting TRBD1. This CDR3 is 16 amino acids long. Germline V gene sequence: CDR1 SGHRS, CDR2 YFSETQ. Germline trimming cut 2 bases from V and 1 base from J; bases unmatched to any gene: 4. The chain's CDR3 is CASSLTGTGNTGELFF. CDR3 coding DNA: TGCGCCAGCAGCTTAACCGGGACAGGGAACACCGGGGAGCTGTTTTTT.

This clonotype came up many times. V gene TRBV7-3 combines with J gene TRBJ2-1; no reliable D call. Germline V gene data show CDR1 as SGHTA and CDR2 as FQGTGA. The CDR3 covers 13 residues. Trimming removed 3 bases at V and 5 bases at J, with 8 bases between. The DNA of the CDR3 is TGTGCCAGCAGCTTGGGCCAGAACAATGAGCAGTTCTTC. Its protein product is CASSLGQNNEQFF.

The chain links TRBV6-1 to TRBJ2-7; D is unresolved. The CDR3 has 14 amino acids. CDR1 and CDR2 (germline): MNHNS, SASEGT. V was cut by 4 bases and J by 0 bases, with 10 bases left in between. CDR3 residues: CASSGGSYSYEQYF. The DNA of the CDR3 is TGTGCCAGCAGTGGGGGAAGTTACTCCTACGAGCAGTACTTC.

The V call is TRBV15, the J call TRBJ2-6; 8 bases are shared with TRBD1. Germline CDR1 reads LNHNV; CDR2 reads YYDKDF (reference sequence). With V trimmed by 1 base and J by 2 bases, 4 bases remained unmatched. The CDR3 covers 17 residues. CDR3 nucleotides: TGTGCCACCAGCAGAGGCAGGGGGCCCGCTGGGGCCAACGTCCTGACTTTC. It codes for CATSRGRGPAGANVLTF.

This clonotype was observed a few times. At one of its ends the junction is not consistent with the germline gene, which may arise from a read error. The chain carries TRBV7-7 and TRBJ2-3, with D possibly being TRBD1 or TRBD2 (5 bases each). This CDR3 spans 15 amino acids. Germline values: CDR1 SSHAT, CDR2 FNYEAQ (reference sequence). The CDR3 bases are TGTGCTAGCAGTCGCCCGGGACCACCCATGGATACGCAGTATTTT. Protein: CASSRPGPPMDTQYF.

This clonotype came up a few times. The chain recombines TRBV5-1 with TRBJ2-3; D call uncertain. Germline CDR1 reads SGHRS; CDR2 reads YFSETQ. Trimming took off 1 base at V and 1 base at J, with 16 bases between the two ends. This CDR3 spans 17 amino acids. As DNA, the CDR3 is TGCGCCAGCAGCTTGTGGACCGGTAATACAGGCACAGATACGCAGTATTTT. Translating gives CASSLWTGNTGTDTQYF.

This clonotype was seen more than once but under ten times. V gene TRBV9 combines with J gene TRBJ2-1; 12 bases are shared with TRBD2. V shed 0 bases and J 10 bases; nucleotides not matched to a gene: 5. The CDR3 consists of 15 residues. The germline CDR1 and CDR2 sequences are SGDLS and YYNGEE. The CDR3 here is CASSVGTSGTYEQFF. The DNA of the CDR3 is TGTGCCAGCAGCGTAGGGACTAGCGGGACCTACGAGCAGTTCTTC.

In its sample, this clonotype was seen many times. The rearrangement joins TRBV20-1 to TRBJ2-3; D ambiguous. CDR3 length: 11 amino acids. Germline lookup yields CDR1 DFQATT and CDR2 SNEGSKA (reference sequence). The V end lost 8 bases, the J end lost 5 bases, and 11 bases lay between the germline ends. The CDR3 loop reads CSTYDQDTQYF. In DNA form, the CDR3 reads TGCAGTACCTATGACCAAGATACGCAGTATTTT.

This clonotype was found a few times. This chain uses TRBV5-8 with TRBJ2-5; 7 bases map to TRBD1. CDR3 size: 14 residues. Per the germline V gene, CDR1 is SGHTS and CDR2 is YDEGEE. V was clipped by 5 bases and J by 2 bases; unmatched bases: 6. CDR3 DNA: TGTGCCAGCAGTCACGGGACAGTACAAGAGACCCAGTACTTC. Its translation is CASSHGTVQETQYF.

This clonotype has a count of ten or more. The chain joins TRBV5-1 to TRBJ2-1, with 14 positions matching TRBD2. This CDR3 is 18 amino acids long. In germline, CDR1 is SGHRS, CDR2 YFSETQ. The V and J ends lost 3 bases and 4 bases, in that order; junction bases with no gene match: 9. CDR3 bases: TGCGCCAGCAGCTCGGGACTAGCGGGAGCGCAACATTACAATGAGCAGTTCTTC. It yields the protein CASSSGLAGAQHYNEQFF.

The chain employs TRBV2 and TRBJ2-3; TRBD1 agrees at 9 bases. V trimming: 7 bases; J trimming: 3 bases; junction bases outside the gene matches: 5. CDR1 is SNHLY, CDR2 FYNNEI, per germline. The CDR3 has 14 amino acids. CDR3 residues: CASTPGTGTDTQYF. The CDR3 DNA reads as TGTGCCAGCACTCCGGGGACAGGGACAGATACGCAGTATTTT.

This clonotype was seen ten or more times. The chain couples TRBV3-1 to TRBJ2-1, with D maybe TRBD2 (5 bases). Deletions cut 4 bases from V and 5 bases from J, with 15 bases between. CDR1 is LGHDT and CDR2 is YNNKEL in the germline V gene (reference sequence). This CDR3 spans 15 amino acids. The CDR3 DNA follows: TGTGCCAGCAGCCTTAACGGCGGGCGAGACAATGAGCAGTTCTTC. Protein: CASSLNGGRDNEQFF.

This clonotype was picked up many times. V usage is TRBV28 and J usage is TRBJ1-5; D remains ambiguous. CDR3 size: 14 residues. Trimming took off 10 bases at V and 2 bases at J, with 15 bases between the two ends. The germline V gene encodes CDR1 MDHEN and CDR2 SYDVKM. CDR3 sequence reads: CATFEQLGNQPQHF. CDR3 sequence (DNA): TGTGCCACTTTTGAACAGTTAGGCAATCAGCCCCAGCATTTT.